These T cell receptor beta chains were read from a single sample in a study of blood T cell repertoires in COVID-19. Generated by immunoSEQ multiplex PCR, the TCRdb table keeps only in-frame clones and is missing some. Here the sample spans roughly 400,000 clones, about 88% being singletons. Sequencing was carried out using PBMCs or T cells enriched from blood (not recorded which). These TCRs come from a woman in her late teens or twenties who had been exposed to COVID-19. Both conserved end residues are part of each CDR3. The D gene is left open where the match is weak. Some rows have no size entry. The others give once, few or many, or a class for an expanded clone.

cdr3_length | j_call | clone_size | v_call | d_call | cdr3_nt | cdr3_aa
13 | TRBJ1-1 | - | TRBV2 | - | TGTGCCAGCAGTAGGGGTTGGAACACTGAAGCTTTCTTT | CASSRGWNTEAFF
14 | TRBJ2-3 | - | TRBV5-4 | - | TGTGCCAGCAGCTTGGGTAGAAGCACAGATACGCAGTATTTT | CASSLGRSTDTQYF
15 | TRBJ2-7 | once | TRBV10-3 | - | TGTGCCATCAGTGAGTCTGGACTTCCAGCTTACGAGCAGTACTTC | CAISESGLPAYEQYF
15 | TRBJ2-5 | - | TRBV19 | - | TGTGCCAGTAGTATCTATTCAGGGCCACAAGAGACCCAGTACTTC | CASSIYSGPQETQYF
18 | TRBJ2-3 | - | TRBV19 | TRBD2 | TGTGCCAGTAGTAACGGGGCTAGCGGGGGTCTAAGCACAGATACGCAGTATTTT | CASSNGASGGLSTDTQYF
11 | TRBJ1-2 | - | TRBV18 | - | TGTGCCAGCTCACAACAGTATGGCTACACCTTC | CASSQQYGYTF
13 | TRBJ2-7 | - | TRBV5-1 | - | TGCGCCAGCAGCTTGGTGGCGGGGACCGAGCAGTACTTC | CASSLVAGTEQYF
17 | TRBJ2-7 | - | TRBV4-2 | - | TGTGCCAGCAGCCAGGAATCGCGGGGAGGACGCCCCTACGAGCAGTACTTC | CASSQESRGGRPYEQYF
14 | TRBJ1-5 | - | TRBV7-3 | - | TGTGCCAGCAGCCCGGGAGTGGTCAATCAGCCCCAGCATTTT | CASSPGVVNQPQHF
15 | TRBJ2-7 | - | TRBV4-1 | - | TGCGCCAGCAGCCAAGGCGCGGGTGGGGCCTACGAGCAGTACTTC | CASSQGAGGAYEQYF
16 | TRBJ2-7 | once | TRBV20-1 | TRBD2 | TGCAGTGCTAGTGGGCTGGCTAGCGGGGCTCTTTACGAGCAGTACTTC | CSASGLASGALYEQYF
15 | TRBJ2-6 | - | TRBV10-2 | TRBD1 | TGCGCCAGCAGTGAAGGGGGCTCCGGGGCCAACGTCCTGACTTTC | CASSEGGSGANVLTF
15 | TRBJ2-7 | - | TRBV9 | TRBD2 | TGTGCCAGCAGCGTAGGCAGTAGCGGGGGTTACGAGCAGTACTTC | CASSVGSSGGYEQYF
17 | TRBJ1-1 | - | TRBV18 | TRBD1 | TGTGCCAGCTCACCAATCGCCGGGACAGGTATGAACACTGAAGCTTTCTTT | CASSPIAGTGMNTEAFF
18 | TRBJ2-4 | - | TRBV4-1 | - | TGCGCCAGCAGCCTAACCGACCTGTCCGGGGTCGTCAAAAACATTCAGTACTTC | CASSLTDLSGVVKNIQYF
17 | TRBJ1-5 | few | TRBV24-1 | TRBD1 | TGTGCCACCAGTGATTCGGGATCCGGGACAGGGAATCAGCCCCAGCATTTT | CATSDSGSGTGNQPQHF
15 | TRBJ1-2 | - | TRBV7-9 | TRBD1 | TGTGCCAGCAGCCAGACAGGGGGCTTACACTATGGCTACACCTTC | CASSQTGGLHYGYTF
15 | TRBJ1-4 | - | TRBV5-1 | TRBD1 | TGCGCCAGCAGCGAAACAGGGGGCGTTAATGAAAAACTGTTTTTT | CASSETGGVNEKLFF
16 | TRBJ1-5 | - | TRBV6-2/TRBV6-3 | TRBD1 | TGTGCCAGCAGTTACCTAGGGGGCCGGGGTAATCAGCCCCAGCATTTT | CASSYLGGRGNQPQHF
17 | TRBJ1-2 | - | TRBV18 | - | TGTGCCAGCTCACCAGGCGTCCAGGGGTTACGAGGGGGTGGCTACACCTTC | CASSPGVQGLRGGGYTF
15 | TRBJ1-5 | - | TRBV19 | TRBD1 | TGTGCCAGCACTCCCGGACAGGGCACAAATCAGCCCCAGCATTTT | CASTPGQGTNQPQHF
17 | TRBJ2-7 | - | TRBV29-1 | TRBD1 | TGCAGCGTTGAAGATCCAATTGCGGGACAGGGGCCCTACGAGCAGTACTTC | CSVEDPIAGQGPYEQYF
15 | TRBJ2-1 | - | TRBV5-1 | - | TGCGCCAGCAGCTTGTCCTCTGAGGGTTACAATGAGCAGTTCTTC | CASSLSSEGYNEQFF
10 | TRBJ1-2 | - | TRBV28 | - | TGTGCCAGCAGGGGCCTTGGCTACACCTTC | CASRGLGYTF
16 | TRBJ2-7 | - | TRBV28 | - | TGTGCCAGCAGTCCGAGACAGTTCGTTAGCTCCTACGAGCAGTACTTC | CASSPRQFVSSYEQYF
15 | TRBJ2-3 | - | TRBV6-5 | - | TGTGCCAGCGCGCGTAGTGCGGGGCCCACAGATACGCAGTATTTT | CASARSAGPTDTQYF
14 | TRBJ2-2 | once | TRBV19 | - | TGTGCCAGCACCGCGGGGGCCCGCACCGGGGAGCTGTTTTTT | CASTAGARTGELFF
19 | TRBJ2-2 | - | TRBV19 | TRBD2 | TGTGCCAGTAGTATTGGGCCTAGCGGGACGGGGACGGGGGCCGGGGAGCTGTTTTTT | CASSIGPSGTGTGAGELFF
15 | TRBJ1-2 | - | TRBV18 | - | TGTGCCAGCTCACAGACCACGGGGGGCGACTATGGCTACACCTTC | CASSQTTGGDYGYTF
13 | TRBJ2-7 | - | TRBV9 | - | TGTGCCAGCAGCGTAGACGGCTCCTACGAGCAGTACTTC | CASSVDGSYEQYF
19 | TRBJ1-6 | - | TRBV20-1 | TRBD1 | TGCAGTGCTAGTGGTCCGGGACAGGGGCTTAGCTCCTATAATTCACCCCTCCACTTT | CSASGPGQGLSSYNSPLHF
17 | TRBJ1-2 | few | TRBV11-2 | TRBD1 | TGTGCCAGCAGCTCGTTGTCAGGGGGCATAGGGCGTGGTGGCTACACCTTC | CASSSLSGGIGRGGYTF
14 | TRBJ2-3 | - | TRBV10-3 | TRBD1 | TGTGCCATCAGTGACACAGGGGATTCATATACGCAGTATTTT | CAISDTGDSYTQYF
15 | TRBJ2-5 | - | TRBV5-4 | - | TGTGCCAGCAGCATAACCGGAGGGATGGGCGAGACCCAGTACTTC | CASSITGGMGETQYF
17 | TRBJ2-3 | - | TRBV2 | TRBD2 | TGTGCCAGCAGTGAAGAGGGTTGGGGGACTAGTCCAGATACGCAGTATTTT | CASSEEGWGTSPDTQYF
15 | TRBJ2-1 | once | TRBV6-2/TRBV6-3 | TRBD2 | TGTGCCAGCAGCCCCATAGCGGGGGGGCAGACTGAGCAGTTCTTC | CASSPIAGGQTEQFF
15 | TRBJ1-1 | - | TRBV6-5 | - | TGTGCCAGCCTTTCATTACAGGGAAGTTTCACTGAAGCTTTCTTT | CASLSLQGSFTEAFF
15 | TRBJ2-7 | - | TRBV5-1 | TRBD1 | TGCGCCAGCAGCTTGGGGACAGGGCTATCCTACGAGCAGTACTTC | CASSLGTGLSYEQYF
14 | TRBJ2-7 | - | TRBV6-4 | TRBD2 | TGTGCCAGCACGGGTAGCGGGAAACCGTACGAGCAGTACTTC | CASTGSGKPYEQYF
13 | TRBJ2-5 | - | TRBV7-9 | TRBD1 | TGTGCCAGCAGCTTGGACAGGGTGGAGACCCAGTACTTC | CASSLDRVETQYF
12 | TRBJ1-5 | - | TRBV28 | - | TGTGCCAGCAGTTCCAGGGCGAAGCCCCAGCATTTT | CASSSRAKPQHF
15 | TRBJ2-7 | few | TRBV28 | - | TGTGCCAGCAGCTTGACAGACAGGCTAGGCTACGAGCAGTACTTC | CASSLTDRLGYEQYF
14 | TRBJ1-1 | - | TRBV3-1/TRBV3-2 | - | TGTGCCAGCAGCCAAAAGGGGGTGAACACTGAAGCTTTCTTT | CASSQKGVNTEAFF
14 | TRBJ1-2 | - | TRBV7-8 | TRBD1 | TGTGCCAGCAGCCCACGTGGACAGGGTAACGGCTACACCTTC | CASSPRGQGNGYTF
14 | TRBJ2-7 | - | TRBV6-5 | TRBD1 | TGTGCCAGCAGTAGAAACAGGGGTCCCTACGAGCAGTACTTC | CASSRNRGPYEQYF
14 | TRBJ1-6 | - | TRBV5-1 | TRBD1 | TGCGCCAGCGCTCGGGACAGCCCTAATTCACCCCTCCACTTT | CASARDSPNSPLHF
17 | TRBJ2-7 | - | TRBV10-3 | TRBD2 | TGTGCCATCAGTGAGCTGTCACTAGCGGGAGGGCCCTACGAGCAGTACTTC | CAISELSLAGGPYEQYF
15 | TRBJ2-3 | - | TRBV2 | - | TGTGCCAGCAATGAAAAGAGGGCCAGTACAGATACGCAGTATTTT | CASNEKRASTDTQYF
15 | TRBJ2-7 | - | TRBV13 | TRBD2 | TGTGCCAGCAGCTTTCGACTAGCGGGGATCAACGAGCAGTACTTC | CASSFRLAGINEQYF
15 | TRBJ1-2 | - | TRBV29-1 | TRBD1 | TGCAGCGCAACCGGGACAGGGGGCCTCCCGGGTGGCTACACCTTC | CSATGTGGLPGGYTF